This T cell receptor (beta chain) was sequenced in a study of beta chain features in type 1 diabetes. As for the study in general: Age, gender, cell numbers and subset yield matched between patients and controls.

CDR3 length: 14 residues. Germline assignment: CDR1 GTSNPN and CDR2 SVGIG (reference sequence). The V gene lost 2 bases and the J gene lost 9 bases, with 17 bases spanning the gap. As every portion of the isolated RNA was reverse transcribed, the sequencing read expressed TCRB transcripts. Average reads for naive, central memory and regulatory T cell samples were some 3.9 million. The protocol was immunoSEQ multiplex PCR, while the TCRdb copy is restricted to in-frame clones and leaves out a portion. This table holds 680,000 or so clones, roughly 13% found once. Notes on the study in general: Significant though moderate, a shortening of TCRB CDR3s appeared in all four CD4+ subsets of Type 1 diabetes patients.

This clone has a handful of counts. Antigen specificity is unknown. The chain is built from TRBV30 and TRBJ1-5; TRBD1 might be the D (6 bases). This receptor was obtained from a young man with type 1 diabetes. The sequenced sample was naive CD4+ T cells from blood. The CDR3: CAWSLGGRVWPQHF. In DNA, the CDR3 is TGTGCCTGGAGTTTGGGGGGCCGCGTCTGGCCCCAGCATTTT.